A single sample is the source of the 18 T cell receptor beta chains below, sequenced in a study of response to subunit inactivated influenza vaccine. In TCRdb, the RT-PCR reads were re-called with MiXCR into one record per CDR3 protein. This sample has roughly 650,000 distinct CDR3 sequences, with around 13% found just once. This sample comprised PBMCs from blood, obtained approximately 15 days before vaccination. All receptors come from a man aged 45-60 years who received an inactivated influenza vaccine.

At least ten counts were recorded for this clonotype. The CDR3 loop reads CSASSTQVTEAFF. Written as DNA, the CDR3 is TGCAGTGCCTCCTCGACCCAGGTCACTGAAGCTTTCTTT. This sequence joins TRBV20-1 and TRBJ1-1; D unclear. The CDR3 consists of 13 residues. Per the germline V gene, CDR1 is DFQATT and CDR2 is SNEGSKA (reference sequence). With 6 bases removed from V and 4 bases from J, the gap between germline ends came to 15 bases.

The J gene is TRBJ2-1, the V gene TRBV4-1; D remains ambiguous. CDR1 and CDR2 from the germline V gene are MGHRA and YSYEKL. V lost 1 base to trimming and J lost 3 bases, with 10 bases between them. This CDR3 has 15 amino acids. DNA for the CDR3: TGCGCCAGCAGCCAAGGGCAGGTTAGCTACAATGAGCAGTTCTTC. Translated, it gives CASSQGQVSYNEQFF.

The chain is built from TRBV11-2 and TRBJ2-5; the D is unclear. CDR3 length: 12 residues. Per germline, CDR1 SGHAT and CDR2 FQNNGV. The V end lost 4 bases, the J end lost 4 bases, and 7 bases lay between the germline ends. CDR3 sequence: CASSSAVETQYF. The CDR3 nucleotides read TGTGCCAGCAGCTCGGCGGTAGAGACCCAGTACTTC.

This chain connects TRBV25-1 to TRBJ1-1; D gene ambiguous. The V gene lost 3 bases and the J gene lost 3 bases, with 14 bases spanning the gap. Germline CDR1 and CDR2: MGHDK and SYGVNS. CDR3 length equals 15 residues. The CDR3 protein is CASSDQRLAHTEAFF. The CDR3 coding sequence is TGTGCCAGCAGTGACCAACGCCTTGCCCACACTGAAGCTTTCTTT.

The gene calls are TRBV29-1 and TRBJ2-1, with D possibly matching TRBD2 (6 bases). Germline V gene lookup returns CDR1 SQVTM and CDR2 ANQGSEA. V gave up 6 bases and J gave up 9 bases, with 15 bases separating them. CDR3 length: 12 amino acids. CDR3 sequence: CSVRETNGEQFF. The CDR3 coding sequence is TGCAGCGTCCGGGAGACTAACGGTGAGCAGTTCTTC.

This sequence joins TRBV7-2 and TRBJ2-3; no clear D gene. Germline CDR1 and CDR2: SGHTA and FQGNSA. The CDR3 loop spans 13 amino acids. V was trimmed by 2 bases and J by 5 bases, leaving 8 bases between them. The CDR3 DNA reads TGTGCCAGCAGCTTACGTAGCCGAGATACGCAGTATTTT. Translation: CASSLRSRDTQYF.

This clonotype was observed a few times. The CDR3 is CASSEETGEGETQYF. CDR3 sequence (DNA): TGTGCCAGCAGCGAGGAGACAGGGGAAGGGGAGACCCAGTACTTC. The chain combines TRBV9 with TRBJ2-5; 8 nucleotides agree with TRBD1. Trimming cost V 3 bases and J 5 bases; bases outside gene matches: 9. This CDR3 spans 15 amino acids. Germline CDR1 SGDLS, CDR2 YYNGEE. The full variable domain, its missing parts supplied by reference TRBV9 and TRBJ2-5, is DSGVTQTPKHLITATGQRVTLRCSPRSGDLSVYWYQQSLDQGLQFLIQYYNGEERAKGNILERFSAQQFPDLHSELNLSSLELGDSALYFCASSEETGEGETQYFGPGTRLLVL.

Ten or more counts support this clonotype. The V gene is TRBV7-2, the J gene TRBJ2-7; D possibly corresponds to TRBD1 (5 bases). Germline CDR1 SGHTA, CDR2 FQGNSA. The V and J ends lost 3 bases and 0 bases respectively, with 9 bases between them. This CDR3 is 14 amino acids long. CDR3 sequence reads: CASSFDRSSYEQYF. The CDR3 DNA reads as TGTGCCAGCAGCTTTGACAGAAGCTCCTACGAGCAGTACTTC. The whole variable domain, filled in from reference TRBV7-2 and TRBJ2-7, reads GAGVSQSPSNKVTEKGKDVELRCDPISGHTALYWYRQSLGQGLEFLIYFQGNSAPDKSGLPSDRFSAERTGGSVSTLTIQRTQQEDSAVYLCASSFDRSSYEQYFGPGTRLTVT.

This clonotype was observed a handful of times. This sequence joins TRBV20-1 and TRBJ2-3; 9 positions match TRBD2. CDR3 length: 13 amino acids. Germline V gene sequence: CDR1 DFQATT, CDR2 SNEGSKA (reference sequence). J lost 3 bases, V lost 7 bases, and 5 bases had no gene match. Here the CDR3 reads CSGGAGGTDTQYF. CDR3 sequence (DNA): TGCAGTGGTGGAGCGGGGGGAACAGATACGCAGTATTTT.

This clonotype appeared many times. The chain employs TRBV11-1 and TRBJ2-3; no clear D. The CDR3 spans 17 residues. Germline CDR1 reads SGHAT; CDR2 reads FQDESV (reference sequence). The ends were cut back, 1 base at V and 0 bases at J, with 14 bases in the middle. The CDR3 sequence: CASSLVGGSTSTDTQYF. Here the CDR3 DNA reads TGTGCCAGCAGCTTAGTAGGCGGCTCCACTAGCACAGATACGCAGTATTTT.

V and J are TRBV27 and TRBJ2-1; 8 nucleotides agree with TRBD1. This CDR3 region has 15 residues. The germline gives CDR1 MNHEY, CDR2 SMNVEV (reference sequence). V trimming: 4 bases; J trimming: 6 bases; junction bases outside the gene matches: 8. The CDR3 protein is CASSYGTQGANEQFF. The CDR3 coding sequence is TGTGCCAGCAGTTATGGAACCCAGGGGGCCAATGAGCAGTTCTTC.

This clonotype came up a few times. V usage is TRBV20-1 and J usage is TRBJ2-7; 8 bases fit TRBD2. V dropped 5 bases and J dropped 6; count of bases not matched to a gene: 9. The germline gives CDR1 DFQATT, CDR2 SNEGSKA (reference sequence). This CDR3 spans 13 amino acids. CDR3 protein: CSAPLGGVGEQYF. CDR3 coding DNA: TGCAGTGCTCCTCTCGGGGGGGTCGGCGAGCAGTACTTC.

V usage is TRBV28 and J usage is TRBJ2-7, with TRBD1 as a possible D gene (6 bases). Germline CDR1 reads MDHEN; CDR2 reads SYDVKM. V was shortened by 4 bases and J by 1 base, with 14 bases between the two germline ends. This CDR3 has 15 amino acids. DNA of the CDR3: TGTGCCAGCAGTTCCATCGCCGGACAGTCCTACGAGCAGTACTTC. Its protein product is CASSSIAGQSYEQYF.

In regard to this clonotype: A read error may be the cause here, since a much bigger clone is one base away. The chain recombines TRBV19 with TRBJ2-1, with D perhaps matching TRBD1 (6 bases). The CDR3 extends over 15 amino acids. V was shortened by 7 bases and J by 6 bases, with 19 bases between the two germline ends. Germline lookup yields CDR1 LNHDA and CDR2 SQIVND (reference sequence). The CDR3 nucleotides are TGTGCCAGTACCCCCGGTTGGGGGCCGGGCAATGAGCAGTTCTTC. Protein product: CASTPGWGPGNEQFF.

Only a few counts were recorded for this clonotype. The CDR3 DNA reads as TGTGCCAGCAGCCAAGGGACTCACCGGGGAGAGACCCAGTACTTC. Translated: CASSQGTHRGETQYF. This chain connects TRBV4-2 to TRBJ2-5; D may be TRBD2 (5 bases). Germline-derived CDR1 and CDR2 are LGHNA and YNFKEQ. V lost 1 base to trimming and J lost 4 bases, with 13 bases between them. CDR3 length equals 15 residues.

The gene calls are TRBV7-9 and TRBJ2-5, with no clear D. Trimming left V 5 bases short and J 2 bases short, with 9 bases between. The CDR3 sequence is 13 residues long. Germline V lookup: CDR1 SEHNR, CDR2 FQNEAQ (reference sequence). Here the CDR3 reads CASSPMEQETQYF. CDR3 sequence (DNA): TGTGCCAGCAGCCCGATGGAGCAAGAGACCCAGTACTTC.

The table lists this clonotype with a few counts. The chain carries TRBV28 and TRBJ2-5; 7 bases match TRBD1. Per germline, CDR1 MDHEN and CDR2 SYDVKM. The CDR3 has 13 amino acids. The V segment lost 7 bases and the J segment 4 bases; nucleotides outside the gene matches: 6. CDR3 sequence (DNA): TGTGCCAGCACCCCCGGGACAGTAGAGACCCAGTACTTC. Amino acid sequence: CASTPGTVETQYF.

In nucleotides, the CDR3 is TGTGCCAGCAGACCTCTAGATGGGGCAGATACGCAGTATTTT. As protein: CASRPLDGADTQYF. V is TRBV12-3 or TRBV12-4 and J is TRBJ2-3; D ambiguous. Deletions cut 6 bases from V and 4 bases from J, with 14 bases between. This CDR3 has 14 amino acids.